Presented here are 21 T cell receptor beta chains from one specimen sequenced in a study of cytomegalovirus exposure and HLA in healthy donors. PCR primers comprised 60 Vbeta and 13 Jbeta primers. Clones were sequenced by immunoSEQ multiplex PCR, and TCRdb holds only the in-frame ones, with some missing. The sample yields about 180,000 clones, roughly 80% seen once. Sequencing input: PBMCs. These receptors came from a woman younger than 35 in good health and CMV-seropositive.

In the case of this clone: The same CDR3 arises from other DNA sequences in this sample as well. V and J are TRBV11-3 and TRBJ1-1, with D possibly being TRBD1 (6 bases). Looked up from germline, CDR1 is SGHNT and CDR2 is YENEEA. This CDR3 is built from 13 residues. V was pared by 5 bases and J by 7 bases, with 14 bases between. CDR3 DNA: TGTGCCAGCAGCCCAACCATACAGGGTGAAGCTTTCTTT. Its protein is CASSPTIQGEAFF.

This clone came up once. This chain connects TRBV15 to TRBJ1-2; 11 bases fit TRBD1. Looked up from germline, CDR1 is LNHNV and CDR2 is YYDKDF (reference sequence). This CDR3 is built from 15 residues. Unmatched junction bases numbered 3, after V lost 0 bases and J lost 6 bases. CDR3: CATSRDRTGGNGYTF. CDR3 in DNA: TGTGCCACCAGCAGAGATAGGACAGGGGGCAATGGCTACACCTTC.

This chain uses TRBV19 with TRBJ1-5, with a weak D call TRBD1 (6 bases). The germline V gene has CDR1 LNHDA and CDR2 SQIVND (reference sequence). The CDR3 sequence is 14 residues long. The V and J ends lost 4 bases and 7 bases respectively, with 14 bases between them. Here the CDR3 reads CASSTGVGGQPQHF. As DNA, the CDR3 is TGTGCCAGTAGTACAGGGGTGGGCGGGCAGCCCCAGCATTTT.

The genes are TRBV10-3 and TRBJ1-3; 8 nucleotides match TRBD1. CDR3 length: 15 amino acids. Germline CDR1 reads ENHRY; CDR2 reads SYGVKD. The V gene end was trimmed by 2 bases and the J gene end by 0 bases; junction bases not matched to a gene: 0. CDR3 DNA: TGTGCCATCAGTGAGACAGGGGGCTCTGGAAACACCATATATTTT. Translation: CAISETGGSGNTIYF.

A word on this clone: This likely stems from a read error, as it lies one base from a far larger clone. This chain uses TRBV6-1 with TRBJ2-7; D may be TRBD1 (5 bases). Germline values: CDR1 MNHNS, CDR2 SASEGT. The CDR3 has 16 residues. DNA for the CDR3: TGTGCCGGCAGTGAAATCTGGGGCTCCAGCTCCTACGAGCAGTACTTC. Translation gives CAGSEIWGSSSYEQYF.

V usage is TRBV2 and J usage is TRBJ2-7; tentative D call: TRBD1 (6 bases). V was cut by 9 bases and J by 0 bases, with 12 bases left in between. The CDR3 runs to 13 residues. From germline, CDR1 is SNHLY and CDR2 FYNNEI. CDR3 protein: CASGDTISYEQYF. DNA for the CDR3: TGTGCCAGTGGGGACACGATCTCCTACGAGCAGTACTTC. The variable domain in full, completed from reference TRBV2 and TRBJ2-7, reads EPEVTQTPSHQVTQMGQEVILRCVPISNHLYFYWYRQILGQKVEFLVSFYNNEISEKSEIFDDQFSVERPDGSNFTLKIRSTKLEDSAMYFCASGDTISYEQYFGPGTRLTVT.

The rearrangement uses TRBV11-2 and TRBJ1-5; 9 bases match TRBD1. With V trimmed by 3 bases and J by 6 bases, 6 bases remained unmatched. The CDR3 totals 15 residues. The germline V gene encodes CDR1 SGHAT and CDR2 FQNNGV. CDR3 DNA sequence: TGTGCCAGCAGCTTGTCCGGACAGGGGTTTCAGCCCCAGCATTTT. It codes for CASSLSGQGFQPQHF.

The rearrangement joins TRBV11-1 to TRBJ2-7; 8 nucleotides line up with TRBD1. The CDR3 runs 15 residues. Germline V CDR1 and CDR2: SGHAT, FQDESV (reference sequence). With V trimmed by 7 bases and J by 0 bases, 8 bases remained unmatched. The CDR3 loop is CASTDGQGPSYEQYF. CDR3 DNA: TGTGCCAGCACCGACGGACAGGGACCCTCCTACGAGCAGTACTTC.

V and J are TRBV14 and TRBJ2-3; TRBD1 matches at 8 bases. From germline, CDR1 is SGHDN and CDR2 FVKESK. The junction had 9 bases not matched to a gene; V was cut back by 4 bases and J by 6 bases. The CDR3 consists of 15 residues. The DNA for the CDR3 is TGTGCCAGCAGCCGGACAGGGCGAGAGAGGGATACGCAGTATTTT. Its protein is CASSRTGRERDTQYF.

CDR3 in amino acids: CASSLRFRANEKLFF. CDR3 DNA sequence: TGTGCCAGCAGTTTAAGGTTCAGGGCAAATGAAAAACTGTTTTTT. The chain uses TRBV28 and TRBJ1-4; possibly TRBD1 for D (5 bases). Germline V gene data show CDR1 as MDHEN and CDR2 as SYDVKM. The CDR3 loop spans 15 amino acids. V lost 2 bases to trimming and J lost 5 bases, with 12 bases between them.

A note on this clone: One end of the junction is discordant with germline, which a read error may explain. V is TRBV5-1 and J is TRBJ1-2; maybe TRBD1 (5 bases). The CDR3 consists of 13 residues. CDR1 is SGHRS and CDR2 is YFSETQ in the germline V gene. The CDR3: CASRLARDYGYTF. In nucleotides, the CDR3 is TGCGCCAGCAGGTTGGCCAGGGACTATGGCTACACCTTC.

The chain joins TRBV19 to TRBJ1-5; D is unresolved. Germline V lookup: CDR1 LNHDA, CDR2 SQIVND (reference sequence). The V gene lost 5 bases and the J gene lost 6 bases, with 17 bases spanning the gap. The CDR3 spans 15 residues. The CDR3 is CASSPAPNVGQPQHF. CDR3 coding DNA: TGTGCCAGTAGTCCCGCCCCCAACGTCGGTCAGCCCCAGCATTTT.

CDR3 protein: CASSPEGYEQYF. The DNA for the CDR3 is TGTGCCAGCAGTCCCGAGGGCTACGAGCAGTACTTC. The chain carries TRBV7-2 and TRBJ2-7; TRBD2 might be the D (5 bases). This CDR3 has 12 amino acids. The ends were cut back, 6 bases at V and 3 bases at J, with 9 bases in the middle. In germline, CDR1 is SGHTA, CDR2 FQGNSA. Full variable domain (missing parts from reference TRBV7-2 and TRBJ2-7): GAGVSQSPSNKVTEKGKDVELRCDPISGHTALYWYRQSLGQGLEFLIYFQGNSAPDKSGLPSDRFSAERTGGSVSTLTIQRTQQEDSAVYLCASSPEGYEQYFGPGTRLTVT.

V usage is TRBV5-4 and J usage is TRBJ1-2; 8 bases align to TRBD1. Germline loops: CDR1 SGHNT, CDR2 YYREEE (reference sequence). CDR3 length: 17 residues. The V segment lost 0 bases and the J segment 6 bases; nucleotides outside the gene matches: 13. The CDR3 sequence is CASSLGRSTGAKNGYTF. For the CDR3, the DNA is TGTGCCAGCAGCTTGGGGAGGTCGACAGGGGCAAAGAATGGCTACACCTTC.

The chain joins TRBV6-5 to TRBJ1-1, with D uncertain. V was clipped by 2 bases and J by 3 bases, with 7 bases between them. This CDR3 has 13 amino acids. Per germline, CDR1 MNHEY and CDR2 SVGAGI. The CDR3: CASSYGSYTEAFF. The CDR3, as DNA: TGTGCCAGCAGTTACGGCTCATACACTGAAGCTTTCTTT.

The CDR3 DNA is TGTGCCAGCAGAGGACAGGGGAACGGGGAGCTGTTTTTT. This translates into CASRGQGNGELFF. The J gene is TRBJ2-2, the V gene TRBV2, with 9 bases fitting TRBD1. Germline V gene sequence: CDR1 SNHLY, CDR2 FYNNEI. Trimming at V came to 6 bases and at J to 7 bases, leaving 3 bases not matched to a gene. This CDR3 is 13 amino acids long.

The chain has TRBV5-8 and TRBJ1-5, with 10 bases that match TRBD1. CDR1 and CDR2 from the germline V gene are SGHTS and YDEGEE. The CDR3 is made up of 16 amino acids. V shed 4 bases, J shed 3 bases, and the junction held 7 bases outside the gene matches. DNA for the CDR3: TGTGCCAGCAGCCGAGACAGGGGGCAGATCAATCAGCCCCAGCATTTT. Translated, it gives CASSRDRGQINQPQHF.

This clone was seen a few times. In nucleotides, the CDR3 is TGTGCCAGCAGCTTAGGCACAGGGTTTGGCTACGAGCAGTACTTC. This codes for CASSLGTGFGYEQYF. The rearrangement uses TRBV7-2 and TRBJ2-7; weak D call: TRBD1 (6 bases). Germline CDR1 reads SGHTA; CDR2 reads FQGNSA. The CDR3 has 15 amino acids. V was trimmed by 1 base and J by 3 bases, leaving 13 bases between them. Filled out from reference TRBV7-2 and TRBJ2-7, the complete variable domain reads GAGVSQSPSNKVTEKGKDVELRCDPISGHTALYWYRQSLGQGLEFLIYFQGNSAPDKSGLPSDRFSAERTGGSVSTLTIQRTQQEDSAVYLCASSLGTGFGYEQYFGPGTRLTVT.

The rearrangement joins TRBV6-5 to TRBJ2-7, with TRBD1 identical over 7 bases. V was clipped by 7 bases and J by 0 bases; unmatched bases: 6. This CDR3 has 14 amino acids. The germline V gene has CDR1 MNHEY and CDR2 SVGAGI. CDR3 sequence reads: CASKPGQSSYEQYF. The DNA of the CDR3 is TGTGCCAGCAAACCGGGACAGAGCTCCTACGAGCAGTACTTC.

The CDR3 loop reads CAWSVPGTVSYNEQFF. CDR3 sequence (DNA): TGTGCCTGGAGTGTACCCGGGACAGTCTCCTACAATGAGCAGTTCTTC. V and J are TRBV30 and TRBJ2-1, with 7 nucleotides matching TRBD1. Germline values: CDR1 GTSNPN, CDR2 SVGIG (reference sequence). The CDR3 extends over 16 amino acids. Unmatched junction bases numbered 5, after V lost 0 bases and J lost 0 bases.

This chain connects TRBV19 to TRBJ2-1; D is undetermined. The V gene's germline CDR1 is LNHDA and CDR2 SQIVND (reference sequence). The CDR3 runs 15 residues. Trimming removed 3 bases at V and 5 bases at J, with 14 bases between. The CDR3 region is CASSIIEAVNNEQFF. In DNA form, the CDR3 reads TGTGCCAGTAGTATTATAGAGGCCGTAAACAATGAGCAGTTCTTC.